A single sample gave rise to the 14 T cell receptor beta chains below, sequenced in a study of shared clonotypes between healthy human individuals. Some clones are missing from TCRdb's copy, which holds only in-frame ones; the method was immunoSEQ multiplex PCR. This table holds about 1,800,000 clones, just under 95% found once. CD45RO-negative, CCR7-selected cells formed the naive CD8 fraction, which excluded terminally differentiated effector memory CD45RA+ cells. The sequencing input was naive CD8+ T cells sorted from blood. The receptors come from a man aged 18 to 29 in good health.

This chain links TRBV5-6 with TRBJ2-2; no clear D gene. CDR3 length: 13 amino acids. Per the germline V gene, CDR1 is SGHDT and CDR2 is YYEEEE. The V end was cut by 10 bases, the J end by 1 base, with 11 bases between. The CDR3 reads CALLDGNTGELFF. Here the CDR3 DNA reads TGTGCCTTGCTTGACGGGAACACCGGGGAGCTGTTTTTT.

This chain links TRBV15 with TRBJ2-3, with D unresolved. This CDR3 comprises 14 residues. Looked up from germline, CDR1 is LNHNV and CDR2 is YYDKDF (reference sequence). V gave up 7 bases and J gave up 0 bases, with 11 bases separating them. The DNA for the CDR3 is TGTGCCACCACCGGAGTGCCTAGCACAGATACGCAGTATTTT. This sequence encodes CATTGVPSTDTQYF. Full variable domain (outside the CDR3, taken from reference TRBV15 and TRBJ2-3): DAMVIQNPRYQVTQFGKPVTLSCSQTLNHNVMYWYQQKSSQAPKLLFHYYDKDFNNEADTPDNFQSRRPNTSFCFLDIRSPGLGDTAMYLCATTGVPSTDTQYFGPGTRLTVL.

The J gene is TRBJ1-6, the V gene TRBV6-4; the D is unclear. With 6 bases removed from V and 7 bases from J, the gap between germline ends came to 25 bases. Per the germline V gene, CDR1 is MRHNA and CDR2 is SNTAGT. This CDR3 spans 18 amino acids. For the CDR3, the DNA is TGTGCCAGCAGAGATTCGCGTTTACCGGGCCTCGGAAATTCACCCCTCCACTTT. Protein sequence: CASRDSRLPGLGNSPLHF.

The rearrangement joins TRBV18 to TRBJ2-5, with 9 bases that match TRBD2. V was clipped by 0 bases and J by 5 bases; unmatched bases: 4. Looked up from germline, CDR1 is KGHSH and CDR2 is LQKENI. The CDR3 extends over 15 amino acids. The CDR3 region is CASSPPERGDETQYF. CDR3 bases: TGTGCCAGCTCACCACCGGAGCGGGGGGACGAGACCCAGTACTTC.

The V call is TRBV2, the J call TRBJ2-7; D remains unclear. Germline CDR1 SNHLY, CDR2 FYNNEI. The CDR3 sequence is 12 residues long. V was shortened by 1 base and J by 5 bases, with 6 bases between the two germline ends. The CDR3 nucleotides are TGTGCCAGCAGTGAAGTCAGCGACGAGCAGTACTTC. Protein: CASSEVSDEQYF.

V and J are TRBV6-5 and TRBJ2-1; D unclear. CDR3 length: 11 residues. V gave up 4 bases and J gave up 7 bases, with 5 bases separating them. Looked up from germline, CDR1 is MNHEY and CDR2 is SVGAGI. The CDR3 is CASSWENEQFF. In DNA, the CDR3 is TGTGCCAGCAGTTGGGAAAATGAGCAGTTCTTC.

The count of this clone is one. In the same sample, other DNA sequences code for this CDR3. CDR3 sequence: CASSLGGDEQYF. Here the CDR3 DNA reads TGTGCCAGCAGCTTGGGAGGGGACGAGCAGTACTTC. The V call is TRBV13, the J call TRBJ2-7; 7 bases fit TRBD2. CDR1 PRHDT and CDR2 FYEKMQ come from the germline V gene (reference sequence). V shed 3 bases and J 5 bases; nucleotides not matched to a gene: 1. CDR3 length: 12 residues. The full variable domain, with the rest looked up from reference TRBV13 and TRBJ2-7, is AAGVIQSPRHLIKEKRETATLKCYPIPRHDTVYWYQQGPGQDPQFLISFYEKMQSDKGSIPDRFSAQQFSDYHSELNMSSLELGDSALYFCASSLGGDEQYFGPGTRLTVT.

V usage is TRBV28 and J usage is TRBJ2-7; 8 nucleotides line up with TRBD1. V lost 5 bases and J lost 4; bases outside the gene matches: 7. The CDR3 spans 14 residues. From germline, CDR1 is MDHEN and CDR2 SYDVKM. The chain's CDR3 is CASSHRDRNYEQYF. CDR3 sequence (DNA): TGTGCCAGCAGTCACCGGGACAGGAATTACGAGCAGTACTTC.

V usage is TRBV19 and J usage is TRBJ2-7, with 10 bases aligning to TRBD2. Germline CDR1 reads LNHDA; CDR2 reads SQIVND (reference sequence). The trim removed 5 bases at V and 1 base at J, leaving 11 bases unmatched. The CDR3 length is 17 residues. This CDR3 reads CASSPYSSGGPSYEQYF. In nucleotides, the CDR3 is TGTGCCAGTAGTCCCTACTCTAGCGGGGGTCCTTCCTACGAGCAGTACTTC.

The genes are TRBV28 and TRBJ2-1, with 7 bases fitting TRBD1. The CDR3 contains 15 residues. Germline V lookup: CDR1 MDHEN, CDR2 SYDVKM. The V and J ends lost 4 bases and 1 base, in that order; junction bases with no gene match: 4. CDR3 sequence: CASSYTGESYNEQFF. CDR3 in DNA: TGTGCCAGCAGTTACACAGGGGAGTCCTACAATGAGCAGTTCTTC.

The J gene is TRBJ2-7, the V gene TRBV13; 12 nucleotides agree with TRBD2. The V gene's germline CDR1 is PRHDT and CDR2 FYEKMQ (reference sequence). J was trimmed by 4 bases and V by 3 bases; bases with no gene match: 4. This CDR3 has 15 amino acids. The CDR3 DNA reads as TGTGCCAGCAGCTTCGGACTAGCGGGGAGTTACGAGCAGTACTTC. This gives the protein CASSFGLAGSYEQYF.

This sequence joins TRBV9 and TRBJ2-1, with 11 bases matching TRBD2. Per germline, CDR1 SGDLS and CDR2 YYNGEE. The CDR3 runs to 18 residues. With V trimmed by 3 bases and J by 2 bases, 10 bases remained unmatched. The CDR3 bases are TGTGCCAGCAGCGGTCTAGCGGGGGGCCTTCAAGCCTACAATGAGCAGTTCTTC. Protein sequence: CASSGLAGGLQAYNEQFF. Combining the CDR3 with reference TRBV9 and TRBJ2-1 gives the whole variable domain DSGVTQTPKHLITATGQRVTLRCSPRSGDLSVYWYQQSLDQGLQFLIQYYNGEERAKGNILERFSAQQFPDLHSELNLSSLELGDSALYFCASSGLAGGLQAYNEQFFGPGTRLTVL.

V gene TRBV6-5 combines with J gene TRBJ2-2, with no clear D. This CDR3 is built from 13 residues. Trimming cost V 10 bases and J 0 bases, with 9 bases left between them. CDR1 and CDR2 (germline): MNHEY, SVGAGI. CDR3 DNA sequence: TGTGCCACGACACTTACGAACACCGGGGAGCTGTTTTTT. The encoded protein is CATTLTNTGELFF.

The chain is built from TRBV9 and TRBJ2-1, with 11 bases identical to TRBD2. V shed 4 bases, J shed 4 bases, and the junction held 13 bases outside the gene matches. CDR3 length: 18 residues. Per the germline V gene, CDR1 is SGDLS and CDR2 is YYNGEE. CDR3 sequence (DNA): TGTGCCAGCAGCCTTAGCACTAGCGGGGGACTAATTTACAATGAGCAGTTCTTC. It codes for CASSLSTSGGLIYNEQFF. Combining the CDR3 with reference TRBV9 and TRBJ2-1 gives the whole variable domain DSGVTQTPKHLITATGQRVTLRCSPRSGDLSVYWYQQSLDQGLQFLIQYYNGEERAKGNILERFSAQQFPDLHSELNLSSLELGDSALYFCASSLSTSGGLIYNEQFFGPGTRLTVL.